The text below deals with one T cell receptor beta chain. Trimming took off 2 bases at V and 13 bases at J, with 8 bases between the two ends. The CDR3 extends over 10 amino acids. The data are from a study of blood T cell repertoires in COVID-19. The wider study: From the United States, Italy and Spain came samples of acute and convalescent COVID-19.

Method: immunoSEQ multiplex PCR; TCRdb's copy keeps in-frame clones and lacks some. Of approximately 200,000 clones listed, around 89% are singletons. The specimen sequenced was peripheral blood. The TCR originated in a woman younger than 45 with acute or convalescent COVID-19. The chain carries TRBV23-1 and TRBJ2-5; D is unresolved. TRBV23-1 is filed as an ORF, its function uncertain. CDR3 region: CASSQGRPYF. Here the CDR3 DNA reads TGCGCCAGCAGTCAAGGGCGACCGTACTTC.